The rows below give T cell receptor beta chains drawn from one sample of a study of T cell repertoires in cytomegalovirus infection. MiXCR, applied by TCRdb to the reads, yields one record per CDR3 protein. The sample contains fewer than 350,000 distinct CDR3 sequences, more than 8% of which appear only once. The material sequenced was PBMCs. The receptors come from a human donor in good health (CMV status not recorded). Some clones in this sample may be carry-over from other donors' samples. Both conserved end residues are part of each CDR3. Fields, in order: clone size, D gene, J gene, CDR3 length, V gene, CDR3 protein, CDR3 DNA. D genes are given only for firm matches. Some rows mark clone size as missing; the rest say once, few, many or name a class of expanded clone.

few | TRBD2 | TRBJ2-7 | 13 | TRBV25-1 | CASGGGDNYEQYF | TGTGCCAGCGGGGGAGGGGATAACTACGAGCAGTACTTC
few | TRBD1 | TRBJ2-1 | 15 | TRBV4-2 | CASSYRQGTGNEQFF | TGTGCCAGCAGCTACCGACAGGGGACCGGGAATGAGCAGTTCTTC
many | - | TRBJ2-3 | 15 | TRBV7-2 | CASSLAGHRGDTQYF | TGTGCCAGCAGCTTAGCCGGTCATCGGGGGGATACGCAGTATTTT
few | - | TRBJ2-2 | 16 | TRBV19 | CASNPDSLGNTGELFF | TGTGCCAGTAACCCGGACAGCCTGGGGAACACCGGGGAGCTGTTTTTT
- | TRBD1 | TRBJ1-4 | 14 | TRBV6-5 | CASSYGTGGEKLFF | TGTGCCAGCAGTTACGGGACAGGGGGTGAAAAACTGTTTTTT
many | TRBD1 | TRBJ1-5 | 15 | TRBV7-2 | CASSSSGTVNQPQHF | TGTGCCAGCAGCAGCTCCGGGACAGTTAATCAGCCCCAGCATTTT
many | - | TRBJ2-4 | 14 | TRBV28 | CASSFAGAKNIQYF | TGTGCCAGCAGTTTTGCGGGAGCCAAAAACATTCAGTACTTC
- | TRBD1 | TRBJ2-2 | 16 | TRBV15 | CATSPPDRGHPGELFF | TGTGCCACCAGCCCTCCGGACAGGGGGCATCCCGGGGAGCTGTTTTTT
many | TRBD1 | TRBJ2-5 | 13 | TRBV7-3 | CASSPDRVQTQYF | TGTGCCAGCAGCCCGGACAGGGTACAGACCCAGTACTTC
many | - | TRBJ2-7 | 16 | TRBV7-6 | CASSSGRRLVGDEQYF | TGTGCCAGCAGCTCCGGAAGGCGACTAGTTGGGGACGAGCAGTACTTC
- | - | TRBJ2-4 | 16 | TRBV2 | CASSDWRGIAKNIQYF | TGTGCCAGCAGTGACTGGCGGGGTATAGCCAAAAACATTCAGTACTTC
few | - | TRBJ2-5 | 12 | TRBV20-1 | CSARVPDRAYDF | TGCAGTGCTAGAGTCCCGGACAGAGCCTATGACTTC